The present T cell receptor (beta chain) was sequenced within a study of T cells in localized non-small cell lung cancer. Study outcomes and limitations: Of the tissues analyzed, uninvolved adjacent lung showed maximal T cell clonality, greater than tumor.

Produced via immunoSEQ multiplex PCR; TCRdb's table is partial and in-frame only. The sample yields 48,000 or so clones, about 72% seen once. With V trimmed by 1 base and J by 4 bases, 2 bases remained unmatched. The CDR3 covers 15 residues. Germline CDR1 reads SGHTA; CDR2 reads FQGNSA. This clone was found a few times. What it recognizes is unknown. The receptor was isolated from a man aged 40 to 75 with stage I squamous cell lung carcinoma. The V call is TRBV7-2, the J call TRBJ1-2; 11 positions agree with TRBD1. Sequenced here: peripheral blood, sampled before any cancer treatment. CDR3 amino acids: CASSLGTGGAYGYTF. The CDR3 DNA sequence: TGTGCCAGCAGCTTAGGGACAGGGGGCGCCTATGGCTACACCTTC.